This T cell receptor (beta chain) was recovered during a study of post-analysis software for immune sequencing data. Study-level background: Some patients lacked subtype; others had relapsing-remitting, secondary progressive or progressive-relapsing disease.

V gave up 4 bases and J gave up 7 bases; unmatched junction bases: 5. The germline V gene encodes CDR1 MNHEY and CDR2 SVGAGI. This CDR3 region has 13 residues. Concerning this clonotype itself: Its antigen remains unknown.

Researchers reported that TCR beta cDNA libraries carried unique molecular identifiers. Input of about 0.9 to 10 million T cells yielded approximately 500,000 cDNA molecules. In TCRdb, the PCR reads were re-called with MiXCR into one record per CDR3 protein. This sample has some 890,000 distinct CDR3 sequences, with roughly 50% found just once. Study results and limitations: Samples from one preparation batch, clustered by F measure, grouped strongly together. Roughly five TRBV segments were more frequent in patients than controls; TRBV5-6, TRBV5-1 and TRBV20-1 belonged to this group. Compared against controls, patients with multiple sclerosis displayed significantly lower normalized Chao1 diversity.

This receptor was obtained from a girl aged 10-17 years with multiple sclerosis. The specimen was blood. V and J are TRBV6-5 and TRBJ1-2; 8 bases map to TRBD1. This CDR3 reads CASSSPTGVGYTF. The CDR3, as DNA: TGTGCCAGCAGTTCCCCGACAGGGGTTGGCTACACCTTC.